This T cell receptor (beta chain) originates from a study of shared clonotypes between healthy human individuals (TCRdb year 2020). For the study in its entirety: A couple of women and a few men aged 18 to 49 years were included in the cohort. Per donor, three plates each were used for CD4 naive and CD4 memory, two for CD8 naive, and one for CD8 memory. To estimate repertoire size and how much clonotype sharing occurs between individuals, the study deeply sequenced the blood TCR repertoires of about five healthy adults. Libraries were prepared and TCR repertoires were sequenced by different laboratories using diverse techniques, in order to increase sequencing depth and limit assay-specific biases. Leukapheresis yielded between about 0.94 and 9.5 billion PBMCs per donor. The research as a whole found: Higher generation probabilities were observed for clonotypes shared by all four sorted-subset donors than for non-shared clonotypes. Pairwise subsampling led to the expectation that sequencing depth would affect the degree of clonotype sharing among donors. Naive subsets generally had larger estimated clonotype richness than memory subsets. Only blood was sampled, and tissue TCR repertoires likely differ from those in blood. Sharing across a handful of donors was observed for approximately 5% of naive CD4, 3% to 3.5% of naive CD8, roughly 2.4% of memory CD4, and around 0.44% of memory CD8 clonotypes. Rarefaction of sorted-subset datasets indicated incomplete sequencing despite the large sequencing depth. Because the study included a small number of donors, the genetic and exposure-history diversity represented was limited.

Donors were healthy HIV-negative adults with no recently reported acute infections or vaccinations. Every donor was a Caucasian adult living in Nashville, Tennessee, USA. Magnetic negative selection was used to enrich CD4+ T cells, after which naive cells were positively selected on CD45RA and the negative fraction became the memory subset. After blood collection by leukapheresis, PBMCs were isolated using Ficoll-Histopaque density gradient centrifugation and then cryopreserved in the vapor phase of liquid nitrogen. Analytical flow cytometry was used to check the purity and quantity of each magnetically sorted T cell population. Genomic DNA was isolated from each sorted fraction and quantified by UV absorbance on a Nanodrop 2000c. TCR CDR3 regions were amplified from genomic DNA by multiplex PCR using the deep immunoSEQ assay. Extracted genomic DNA from each cell subset was distributed evenly across all wells of several immunoSEQ 96-well plates, and each plate was treated as a replicate. Each replicate PCR for sorted subsets received around 210 ng genomic DNA, equal to around 32,000 T cell genomes. The purified libraries were quantified using a Qubit 3.0 fluorometer, sized with a Bioanalyzer 2100, and then quantified again using the KAPA Library Quantification kit. Every immunoSEQ 96-well plate was sequenced on a dedicated single-read 150-cycle Illumina NextSeq 550 flow cell. As for how the authors treated the data: Because only junctional sequences without quality scores were contained in the immunoSEQ output, filtering matching that applied to full-length reads could not be performed. Sequences were annotated with PyIR, a Python wrapper for IgBLAST v1.9, using IMGT germline references to assign V/J genes and CDR3. Reads with weak V/J assignments (E-value above 1e-6), missing CDR3, stop codons, out-of-frame junctions, or ambiguous translated residues were removed. V3J clonotypes were defined as sequences sharing an identical inferred V gene, J gene, and CDR3 amino acid sequence. Percentage overlap between repertoires was computed as shared unique clonotypes divided by the size of the smaller repertoire. Richness of each repertoire was evaluated using RTK rarefaction, the Chao1 estimator, and Recon v2.1 estimates of unobserved clonotypes. Generation probabilities were computed with OLGA for all TCRbeta clonotypes obtained by the gDNA method from several donors. What TCRdb holds here is the immuneACCESS table cut down to in-frame rearrangements. Part of the clones is not present; checked against another copy, under half of the missing clones reflect an unresolved V gene, and the others are unexplained. V and J calls plus clone size are reproduced from that table; the DNA served to infer D and trimming. For this sample the table gives roughly 520,000 clones, of which roughly 95% were detected only once. The ten largest account for 0.064% of the sample.

V is reduced by 4 bases and J by 4 bases, leaving a spacing of 16 bases between them. The CDR3 sequence holds 15 residues, the cysteine and phenylalanine included. Only the CDR3 DNA stays, 45 bases, in frame from base 1. Based on the germline V gene, the CDR1 and CDR2 sequences are LGHNA and YNFKEQ. In the case of this clone: Its antigen specificity is not known. No per-base quality is available; no much larger clone lies one base away.

The rearranged segments are TRBV4-2 and TRBJ1-2; tentative D gene TRBD1, with 5 bases matching. This receptor was obtained from a woman aged 25 to 45 in good health. The sequencing input was naive CD4+ T cells sorted from blood. What this sample's cell subset or site label stands for: CD45RA+ positively selected. The CDR3 has the sequence CASSLRPGGLYGYTF. The DNA sequence is given as TGTGCCAGCAGCCTACGGCCCGGGGGACTCTATGGCTACACCTTC.